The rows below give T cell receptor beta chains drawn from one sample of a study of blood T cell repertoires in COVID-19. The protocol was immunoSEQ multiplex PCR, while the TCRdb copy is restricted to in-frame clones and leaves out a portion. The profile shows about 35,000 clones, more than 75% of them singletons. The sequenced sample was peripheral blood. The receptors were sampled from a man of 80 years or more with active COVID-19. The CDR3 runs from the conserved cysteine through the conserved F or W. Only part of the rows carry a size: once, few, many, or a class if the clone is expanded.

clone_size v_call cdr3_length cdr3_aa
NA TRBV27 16 CASTTRLAGNTGELFF
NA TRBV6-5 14 CASSPTGNNSPLHF
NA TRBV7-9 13 CASSSDRFYGYTF
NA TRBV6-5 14 CASRTGTGVEKLFF
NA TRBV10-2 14 CASSRGRGADTQYF
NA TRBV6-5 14 CASSWTGATGELFF
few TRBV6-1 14 CASSDHSGANVLTF
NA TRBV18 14 CASSPIRGTDTQYF
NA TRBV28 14 CASSSGQLNQPQHF
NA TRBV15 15 CATSSQGAQGETQYF
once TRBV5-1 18 CASSPGLAGAGPADTQYF
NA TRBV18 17 CASSPLKGSGKGNEQFF
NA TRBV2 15 CASSDFSTSGSEQFF
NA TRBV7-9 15 CASSPTEGRTDTQYF
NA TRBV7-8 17 CASSSPADRGLGGELFF
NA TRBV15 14 CATSTNTGGNEQFF
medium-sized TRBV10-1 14 CASSRTGTKQPQHF
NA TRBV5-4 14 CASSLDRANSPLHF
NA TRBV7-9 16 CASSSKRDGVPGELFF
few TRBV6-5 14 CASSYRGPGNTIYF
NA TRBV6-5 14 CASSYGQASEKLFF
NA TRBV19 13 CASPAGAPYEQYF
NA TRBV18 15 CASSLNEGLANEQYF
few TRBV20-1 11 CSAQRDYEQFF
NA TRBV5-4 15 CASSPSRDSAGELFF
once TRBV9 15 CASSPRGSYNSPLHF
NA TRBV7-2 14 CASSLEPIAGDRFF
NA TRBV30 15 CALGRGQWAKNIQYF
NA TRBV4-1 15 CASSHGQGPRGEQFF